The rows below give T cell receptor beta chains drawn from one sample of a study of CD8 T cells in ankylosing spondylitis. From the 5' RACE reads, TCRdb called clonotypes with MiXCR, one entry per CDR3 protein. Of 180,000 or so distinct CDR3 sequences in the sample, roughly 12% were seen once. The sample taken for sequencing was blood, either unsorted or a sorted T cell fraction (not recorded which). Receptors were obtained from a male donor with ankylosing spondylitis or in good health (not recorded which). The CDR3 runs from the conserved cysteine through the conserved F or W. The order of the fields is D gene, V gene, clone size, J gene, CDR3 protein, CDR3 DNA. The D gene is left open where the match is weak. Some rows mark clone size as missing; the rest say once, few, many or name a class of expanded clone.

d_call: -; v_call: TRBV7-9; clone_size: many; j_call: TRBJ2-7; cdr3_aa: CASSLGESYEQYF; cdr3_nt: TGTGCCAGCAGCTTAGGGGAGTCCTACGAGCAGTACTTC
d_call: TRBD1; v_call: TRBV11-3; clone_size: -; j_call: TRBJ1-3; cdr3_aa: CASATGGNSGNTIYF; cdr3_nt: TGTGCCAGCGCCACAGGGGGCAACTCTGGAAACACCATATATTTT
d_call: TRBD1; v_call: TRBV7-9; clone_size: many; j_call: TRBJ1-4; cdr3_aa: CASTHPRQGGEKLFF; cdr3_nt: TGTGCCAGCACCCATCCTAGACAGGGAGGTGAAAAACTGTTTTTT
d_call: -; v_call: TRBV10-3; clone_size: -; j_call: TRBJ2-7; cdr3_aa: CAISESLELDEQYF; cdr3_nt: TGTGCCATCAGTGAGTCCCTGGAGCTGGACGAGCAGTACTTC
d_call: -; v_call: TRBV5-1; clone_size: many; j_call: TRBJ2-2; cdr3_aa: CASSIDNSNTGELFF; cdr3_nt: TGCGCCAGCAGCATTGACAACTCGAACACCGGGGAGCTGTTTTTT
d_call: -; v_call: TRBV4-3; clone_size: -; j_call: TRBJ1-2; cdr3_aa: CASSQDSSGTVCYGYTF; cdr3_nt: TGCGCCAGCAGCCAAGATTCGTCCGGGACGGTTTGCTATGGCTACACCTTC
d_call: -; v_call: TRBV6-5; clone_size: many; j_call: TRBJ1-1; cdr3_aa: CASSYTRGYTEAFF; cdr3_nt: TGTGCCAGCAGTTACACCAGGGGCTACACTGAAGCTTTCTTT
d_call: -; v_call: TRBV6-2/TRBV6-3; clone_size: -; j_call: TRBJ2-2; cdr3_aa: CASSYLVSKASGELFF; cdr3_nt: TGTGCCAGCAGTTACCTCGTCAGCAAAGCTTCCGGGGAGCTGTTTTTT
d_call: -; v_call: TRBV11-2; clone_size: few; j_call: TRBJ2-1; cdr3_aa: CASSLPRGIYNEQFF; cdr3_nt: TGTGCCAGCAGCTTACCGCGCGGGATCTACAATGAGCAGTTCTTC
d_call: -; v_call: TRBV5-1; clone_size: many; j_call: TRBJ1-2; cdr3_aa: CASSLEVDYGYTF; cdr3_nt: TGCGCCAGCAGCTTGGAGGTTGACTATGGCTACACCTTC
d_call: TRBD2; v_call: TRBV5-6; clone_size: many; j_call: TRBJ2-4; cdr3_aa: CASSPGLENIQYF; cdr3_nt: TGTGCCAGCAGCCCGGGACTAGAAAACATTCAGTACTTC
d_call: -; v_call: TRBV3-1; clone_size: few; j_call: TRBJ2-7; cdr3_aa: CASSPLDVSYEQYF; cdr3_nt: TGTGCCAGCAGCCCCTTGGACGTCTCCTACGAGCAGTACTTC
d_call: -; v_call: TRBV20-1; clone_size: many; j_call: TRBJ1-5; cdr3_aa: CSARDRGGRSQPQHF; cdr3_nt: TGCAGTGCTAGAGATCGAGGAGGTCGGAGTCAGCCCCAGCATTTT
d_call: -; v_call: TRBV25-1; clone_size: many; j_call: TRBJ1-2; cdr3_aa: CASRRTGQGGYTF; cdr3_nt: TGTGCCAGCAGAAGAACAGGCCAGGGAGGCTACACCTTC
d_call: -; v_call: TRBV4-3; clone_size: few; j_call: TRBJ1-4; cdr3_aa: CASSQDQRGANEKLFF; cdr3_nt: TGCGCCAGCAGCCAAGATCAAAGAGGAGCTAATGAAAAACTGTTTTTT
d_call: -; v_call: TRBV20-1; clone_size: medium-sized; j_call: TRBJ2-3; cdr3_aa: CSASEPGTPRTDTQYF; cdr3_nt: TGCAGTGCTAGCGAACCCGGGACACCCCGCACAGATACGCAGTATTTT